The present entry profiles one T cell receptor beta chain with its context. The sample comes from a study of blood T cell repertoires in COVID-19. Study at large: COVID-19 samples from acute and convalescent phases originated in the United States, Italy and Spain. T cells, B-cell-depleted T cells, or PBMCs provided the cDNA or gDNA that served as material.

Assay: immunoSEQ multiplex PCR; the TCRdb copy retains only in-frame clones and omits some. There are approximately 38,000 clones in the sample; roughly 86% occur only once, and more than 7% lies in the top ten. The CDR3 has 13 residues. Looked up from germline, CDR1 is SNHLY and CDR2 is FYNNEI. Trimming left V 8 bases short and J 3 bases short, with 14 bases between. The sample comprised peripheral blood. The TCR originated in a human donor in a cohort sampled during active COVID-19. The chain is built from TRBV2 and TRBJ2-7; D unresolved. Here the CDR3 reads CASGAAAYYEQYF. CDR3 DNA: TGTGCCAGCGGCGCGGCAGCTTACTACGAGCAGTACTTC.